These T cell receptor beta chains were read from a single sample in a study of neurological immune-mediated disorders. TCRdb reprocessed the 5' RACE reads via MiXCR and lists one record per CDR3 protein. The repertoire holds about 59,000 distinct CDR3 sequences, with roughly 3.3% as singletons. Sequencing was done on a sample of PBMCs. These receptors were collected from a woman in her thirties with multiple sclerosis. CDR3s include the opening cysteine and the closing phenylalanine or tryptophan. Fields, in order: J gene, V gene, clone size, D gene, CDR3 DNA, CDR3 protein. The D gene is left open where the match is weak. The listing skips clone size in some rows; elsewhere it reads once, few, many or a size class.

j_call: TRBJ1-5; v_call: TRBV12-3/TRBV12-4; clone_size: many; d_call: .; cdr3_nt: TGTGCCAGCATGCGCGATGGCAATCAGCCCCAGCATTTT; cdr3_aa: CASMRDGNQPQHF
j_call: TRBJ2-7; v_call: TRBV29-1; clone_size: many; d_call: .; cdr3_nt: TGCAGCGTTCGCGCCGCCTACGAGCAGTACTTC; cdr3_aa: CSVRAAYEQYF
j_call: TRBJ2-1; v_call: TRBV5-1; clone_size: many; d_call: .; cdr3_nt: TGCGCCAGCAGCTGGGGGGGGCAGGACAATGAGCAGTTCTTC; cdr3_aa: CASSWGGQDNEQFF
j_call: TRBJ2-1; v_call: TRBV20-1; clone_size: many; d_call: .; cdr3_nt: TGCAGTGCTAGAGATCGGCAAGCGGGCTCCTACAATGAGCAGTTCTTC; cdr3_aa: CSARDRQAGSYNEQFF
j_call: TRBJ2-7; v_call: TRBV7-6; clone_size: .; d_call: .; cdr3_nt: TGTGCCAGCAGCTTATCAGAAGTCAGGGCGTCCTACGAGCAGTACTTC; cdr3_aa: CASSLSEVRASYEQYF
j_call: TRBJ2-2; v_call: TRBV5-1; clone_size: many; d_call: .; cdr3_nt: TGCGCCAGCAGTTTGCTGACAGGTGGCACCGGGGAGCTGTTTTTT; cdr3_aa: CASSLLTGGTGELFF
j_call: TRBJ2-7; v_call: TRBV29-1; clone_size: many; d_call: .; cdr3_nt: TGCAGCGTAGTCGTACCGGGACGGAAGATCTACGAGCAGTACTTC; cdr3_aa: CSVVVPGRKIYEQYF
j_call: TRBJ1-2; v_call: TRBV20-1; clone_size: many; d_call: .; cdr3_nt: TGCAGTGCTAGGCCGGGCTCCTGGTATGGCTACACCTTC; cdr3_aa: CSARPGSWYGYTF
j_call: TRBJ2-7; v_call: TRBV9; clone_size: many; d_call: TRBD2; cdr3_nt: TGTGCCAGCAGCGTAGGGACTAGCGGGAGTACCTACGAGCAGTACTTC; cdr3_aa: CASSVGTSGSTYEQYF
j_call: TRBJ2-1; v_call: TRBV6-1; clone_size: many; d_call: TRBD2; cdr3_nt: TGTGCCAGCAGGACGTTGCGGGGGGTCATAGAAGGGGAGCAGTTCTTC; cdr3_aa: CASRTLRGVIEGEQFF
j_call: TRBJ1-3; v_call: TRBV7-2; clone_size: many; d_call: TRBD1; cdr3_nt: TGTGCCAGCAGCGATGGACAGGGGCGAAACACCATATATTTT; cdr3_aa: CASSDGQGRNTIYF
j_call: TRBJ2-1; v_call: TRBV5-1; clone_size: .; d_call: .; cdr3_nt: TGCGCCAGCAGCTTGGCCGACACAGCCTACAATGAGCAGTTCTTC; cdr3_aa: CASSLADTAYNEQFF
j_call: TRBJ2-1; v_call: TRBV7-9; clone_size: many; d_call: TRBD2; cdr3_nt: TGTGCCAGCAGCAAGGCTAGCGGCCTCAATGAGCAGTTCTTC; cdr3_aa: CASSKASGLNEQFF
j_call: TRBJ2-2; v_call: TRBV20-1; clone_size: many; d_call: .; cdr3_nt: TGCAGTGTTCCATCCCGGACCGGGGAGCTGTTTTTT; cdr3_aa: CSVPSRTGELFF
j_call: TRBJ2-5; v_call: TRBV7-2; clone_size: many; d_call: TRBD1; cdr3_nt: TGTGCCAGCAACAGACAGGGGGGGAAAGAGACCCAGTACTTC; cdr3_aa: CASNRQGGKETQYF
j_call: TRBJ2-3; v_call: TRBV6-2/TRBV6-3; clone_size: many; d_call: TRBD2; cdr3_nt: TGTGCCAGCAGTTACTCGACTAGCGGGAGTCTTCCAAGAAGCACAGATACGCAGTATTTT; cdr3_aa: CASSYSTSGSLPRSTDTQYF
j_call: TRBJ1-4; v_call: TRBV5-1; clone_size: many; d_call: .; cdr3_nt: TGCGCCAGCAGCGTCGACACAACTAATGAAAAACTGTTTTTT; cdr3_aa: CASSVDTTNEKLFF
j_call: TRBJ2-5; v_call: TRBV5-1; clone_size: many; d_call: .; cdr3_nt: TGCGCCAGCTCCCCCTCGGTGGGGGGCGCACAAGAGACCCAGTACTTC; cdr3_aa: CASSPSVGGAQETQYF
j_call: TRBJ1-4; v_call: TRBV5-1; clone_size: many; d_call: TRBD1; cdr3_nt: TGCGCCAGCAGCTTGGGGCTACAGGGGAATGAAAAACTGTTTTTT; cdr3_aa: CASSLGLQGNEKLFF
j_call: TRBJ2-5; v_call: TRBV5-1; clone_size: many; d_call: TRBD2; cdr3_nt: TGCGCCAGCAGCCCCGGCGGGGGAGAGACCCAGTACTTC; cdr3_aa: CASSPGGGETQYF
j_call: TRBJ1-5; v_call: TRBV5-1; clone_size: many; d_call: .; cdr3_nt: TGCGCCAGCAGCTTGGCGGGCCTCGGCGGGGAGCCCCAGCATTTT; cdr3_aa: CASSLAGLGGEPQHF
j_call: TRBJ2-2; v_call: TRBV20-1; clone_size: many; d_call: TRBD2; cdr3_nt: TGCAGTGCTAGGTTTCGGGGGGGCGTTGAAAGCGGGGAGCTGTTTTTT; cdr3_aa: CSARFRGGVESGELFF
j_call: TRBJ2-5; v_call: TRBV6-5; clone_size: .; d_call: TRBD1; cdr3_nt: TGTGCCAGCAGCATGGACAGGGGGACTCCAGAGACCCAGTACTTC; cdr3_aa: CASSMDRGTPETQYF
j_call: TRBJ2-6; v_call: TRBV24-1; clone_size: many; d_call: TRBD1; cdr3_nt: TGTGCCACCAGTGATCGCGACAGGGCTGGGGCCAACGTCCTGACTTTC; cdr3_aa: CATSDRDRAGANVLTF
j_call: TRBJ2-5; v_call: TRBV24-1; clone_size: many; d_call: TRBD1; cdr3_nt: TGTGCCACCAGTGATCCACAGGGGGCAGGTGAGACCCAGTACTTC; cdr3_aa: CATSDPQGAGETQYF
j_call: TRBJ2-7; v_call: TRBV29-1; clone_size: many; d_call: .; cdr3_nt: TGCAGCGTTGAAGGGGGACCCTACGAGCAGTACTTC; cdr3_aa: CSVEGGPYEQYF
j_call: TRBJ2-3; v_call: TRBV29-1; clone_size: many; d_call: .; cdr3_nt: TGCAGCGTTCGGAGGGGAGATACGCAGTATTTT; cdr3_aa: CSVRRGDTQYF
j_call: TRBJ2-2; v_call: TRBV7-2; clone_size: many; d_call: TRBD2; cdr3_nt: TGTGCCAGCAGCTTGGGAGGCGGGAGCATTACCGGGGAGCTGTTTTTT; cdr3_aa: CASSLGGGSITGELFF
j_call: TRBJ2-5; v_call: TRBV20-1; clone_size: many; d_call: .; cdr3_nt: TGCAGTGCCAGTGACAGCTCCCAAGAGACCCAGTACTTC; cdr3_aa: CSASDSSQETQYF
j_call: TRBJ2-6; v_call: TRBV3-1; clone_size: many; d_call: .; cdr3_nt: TGTGCCAGCAGCCAAGAAACAGCCTACTCTGGGGCCAACGTCCTGACTTTC; cdr3_aa: CASSQETAYSGANVLTF
j_call: TRBJ2-3; v_call: TRBV5-5; clone_size: .; d_call: .; cdr3_nt: TGTGCCAGCAGCTTGTATGATACGCAGTATTTT; cdr3_aa: CASSLYDTQYF
j_call: TRBJ1-1; v_call: TRBV14; clone_size: many; d_call: .; cdr3_nt: TGTGCCAGCAGCCGGGGGGGGGTTAGGCGTGACGAAGCTTTCTTT; cdr3_aa: CASSRGGVRRDEAFF
j_call: TRBJ1-5; v_call: TRBV6-6; clone_size: few; d_call: TRBD1; cdr3_nt: TGTGCCAGCAGTCTGGGGACAGGCTCCAGCAATCAGCCCCAGCATTTT; cdr3_aa: CASSLGTGSSNQPQHF
j_call: TRBJ1-4; v_call: TRBV7-2; clone_size: many; d_call: .; cdr3_nt: TGTGCCAGCAGCCCCCGCGGCGGCTACAGTGAAAAACTGTTTTTT; cdr3_aa: CASSPRGGYSEKLFF
j_call: TRBJ2-5; v_call: TRBV20-1; clone_size: few; d_call: TRBD2; cdr3_nt: TGCAGTGCGGCTAAGGGAGTTTTAGCGGGAGGGCCAAAGACCCAGTACTTC; cdr3_aa: CSAAKGVLAGGPKTQYF
j_call: TRBJ1-1; v_call: TRBV5-1; clone_size: many; d_call: .; cdr3_nt: TGCGCCAGCAGTCCCTTAGACGGTGGCACTGAAGCTTTCTTT; cdr3_aa: CASSPLDGGTEAFF
j_call: TRBJ2-7; v_call: TRBV5-1; clone_size: few; d_call: TRBD2; cdr3_nt: TGCGCCAGCAGTATGACCGGGACTAGCGGGACCGAGCAGTACTTC; cdr3_aa: CASSMTGTSGTEQYF
j_call: TRBJ1-1; v_call: TRBV18; clone_size: few; d_call: .; cdr3_nt: TGTGCCAGCTTCCCGCTGGGTAGGGGGATCACTGAAGCTTTCTTT; cdr3_aa: CASFPLGRGITEAFF
j_call: TRBJ2-5; v_call: TRBV10-3; clone_size: many; d_call: TRBD2; cdr3_nt: TGTGCCATCAGCGAGACTAGCGGGGGGGTGGAGACCCAGTACTTC; cdr3_aa: CAISETSGGVETQYF
j_call: TRBJ1-2; v_call: TRBV29-1; clone_size: many; d_call: .; cdr3_nt: TGCAGCGTCCGATGGCAGGCTAACTATGGCTACACCTTC; cdr3_aa: CSVRWQANYGYTF
j_call: TRBJ1-5; v_call: TRBV6-6; clone_size: .; d_call: .; cdr3_nt: TGTGCCAGCAGTTCACTGGGCGGAAATCAGCCCCAGCATTTT; cdr3_aa: CASSSLGGNQPQHF
j_call: TRBJ2-1; v_call: TRBV9; clone_size: many; d_call: .; cdr3_nt: TGTGCCAGCAGCGTAGAAGAATTCAATGAGCAGTTCTTC; cdr3_aa: CASSVEEFNEQFF
j_call: TRBJ1-6; v_call: TRBV12-3/TRBV12-4; clone_size: many; d_call: .; cdr3_nt: TGTGCCAGCAGTTTTGTTCGGTCACCCCTCCACTTT; cdr3_aa: CASSFVRSPLHF
j_call: TRBJ2-6; v_call: TRBV7-6; clone_size: few; d_call: .; cdr3_nt: TGTGCCAGCAGGCGTGGGGGAGCTGGGGCCAACGTCCTGACTTTC; cdr3_aa: CASRRGGAGANVLTF
j_call: TRBJ2-7; v_call: TRBV10-3; clone_size: many; d_call: .; cdr3_nt: TGTGCCATCGCCGTGGAAGCCGAGCAGTACTTC; cdr3_aa: CAIAVEAEQYF
j_call: TRBJ1-2; v_call: TRBV20-1; clone_size: many; d_call: .; cdr3_nt: TGCAGTGCTACCCTCGAGGGATATGGCTACACCTTC; cdr3_aa: CSATLEGYGYTF
j_call: TRBJ2-5; v_call: TRBV24-1; clone_size: many; d_call: TRBD2; cdr3_nt: TGTGCCACCAGTGGCGATAGCGGGATAAAAGAGACCCAGTACTTC; cdr3_aa: CATSGDSGIKETQYF
j_call: TRBJ2-1; v_call: TRBV9; clone_size: many; d_call: .; cdr3_nt: TGTGCCAGCAGCGTTAGTAACAATGAGCAGTTCTTC; cdr3_aa: CASSVSNNEQFF
j_call: TRBJ1-2; v_call: TRBV27; clone_size: many; d_call: .; cdr3_nt: TGTGCCAGCAGCGCTGACAATGGCTATGGCTACACCTTC; cdr3_aa: CASSADNGYGYTF
j_call: TRBJ1-4; v_call: TRBV3-1; clone_size: .; d_call: .; cdr3_nt: TGTGCCAGCAGCCAAGCGGGGGGCCCGAATGAAAAACTGTTTTTT; cdr3_aa: CASSQAGGPNEKLFF
j_call: TRBJ2-7; v_call: TRBV20-1; clone_size: many; d_call: TRBD2; cdr3_nt: TGCAGTGCTACACGAGCGGGAGGGAGGACCTACGAGCAGTACTTC; cdr3_aa: CSATRAGGRTYEQYF